The clone carrying this TCR beta chain was seen at least ten times. What it recognizes is unknown. Time point of the sample: persistent/refractory GD, antithyroid drugs over 5 years with positive TRAb. PBMC RNA was the source of the TCR library. This sample was taken from a study of regulatory T cells in long-lasting Graves disease. Notes on the study in general: Persistent Graves' patients showed less TCR diversity than newly diagnosed ones.

The CDR3 sequence is 16 residues long. CDR1 is LGHDT and CDR2 is YNNKEL in the germline V gene (reference sequence). The V and J ends lost 0 bases and 1 base respectively, with 12 bases between them. Construction of the TCR beta libraries employed iRepertoire HTBI primers in conjunction with Arm-PCR of CDR3 regions. In TCRdb, the multiplex PCR reads were re-called with MiXCR into one record per CDR3 protein. This repertoire shows 450,000 or so distinct CDR3 sequences, roughly 20% found once; its top ten account for roughly 8%. The sequence came from a female donor with Graves disease. The material was peripheral blood mononuclear cells (PBMCs), obtained when the disease was refractory, from a patient treated with antithyroid drugs. V usage is TRBV3-1 and J usage is TRBJ2-5; D may be TRBD2 (5 bases). As DNA, the CDR3 is TGTGCCAGCAGCCAAGATCGAGGGAGCGGCCAAGAGACCCAGTACTTC. It codes for CASSQDRGSGQETQYF.